This entry concerns a single TCR beta chain. The antigen is undetermined. The CDR3 is 15 amino acids. Germline lookup yields CDR1 SGHRS and CDR2 YFSETQ. V shed 4 bases, J shed 0 bases, and the junction held 3 bases outside the gene matches. These data come from a study of blood T cells in healthy people across ages. On the study more broadly: About one barcoded beta molecule per two T cells was captured by template switching. Overall study findings and caveats: Roughly linearly, TCR beta diversity per million T cells fell as age increased. CMV status of donors was unknown, possibly confounding expanded clonotype changes. From one million sequenced T cells, diversity estimates were lower bounds.

Combining a sample-barcoded 5' primer with a J-beta primer mix, a second PCR ran for roughly 7 to 12 cycles. TCRdb redid the calling of the 5' RACE reads with MiXCR, one entry per CDR3 protein. The profile shows 1.2 million to 1.5 million distinct CDR3 sequences, 42% of them singletons. The sample consisted of blood. This TCR derives from a woman between 18 and 30 years old in good health. The chain links TRBV5-1 to TRBJ2-5; 10 bases agree with TRBD1. The CDR3 sequence is CASSLTGGNQETQYF. DNA for the CDR3: TGCGCCAGCAGCCTGACAGGGGGCAACCAAGAGACCCAGTACTTC.